This TCR beta chain was sequenced for a study of CD8 T cells in Susac syndrome. Reverse transcription of 0.5 to 1 ug RNA was performed with random hexamers. TCRdb analysed the immunoSEQ multiplex PCR reads with MiXCR anew, one entry per CDR3 protein. The data show 120,000 or so distinct CDR3 sequences, with more than 85% seen just once and 0.093% held by the top ten. CDR3 length: 15 residues. V was pared by 3 bases and J by 1 base, with 4 bases of the junction left unmatched. CDR1 and CDR2 (germline): SNHLY, FYNNEI. TCR beta from blood CD8+ and CD4+ T cells was sequenced. The multiple sclerosis control group was made up of treatment-naive patients with stable or active relapsing-remitting disease.

This chain joins TRBV2 and TRBJ2-3; 7 bases match TRBD2. This receptor was obtained from a human donor with multiple sclerosis. Sequences were obtained from CD4+ T cells from PBMCs. The CDR3 DNA sequence: TGTGCCAGCAGTGAGTTTCGGGGGGGCACAGATACGCAGTATTTT. This translates into CASSEFRGGTDTQYF. Filled out from reference TRBV2 and TRBJ2-3, the complete variable domain reads EPEVTQTPSHQVTQMGQEVILRCVPISNHLYFYWYRQILGQKVEFLVSFYNNEISEKSEIFDDQFSVERPDGSNFTLKIRSTKLEDSAMYFCASSEFRGGTDTQYFGPGTRLTVL.